This record looks at one T cell receptor (beta chain) sequence and its context. CDR3 length equals 14 residues. V was trimmed by 2 bases and J by 3 bases, leaving 8 bases between them. Per the germline V gene, CDR1 is MNHNY and CDR2 is SVGAGI (reference sequence). Sequencing was performed with immunoSEQ multiplex PCR; in TCRdb, only in-frame clones are kept and a portion is missing. Among roughly 150,000 clones listed, approximately 80% were seen once. This entry comes from a study of blood T cell repertoires in COVID-19. As for the study in general: Material from acute and convalescent COVID-19 was sourced from the United States, Italy and Spain. From T cells, B-cell-depleted T cells, or PBMCs came the material, which was cDNA or gDNA.

The TCR sequence derives from a woman aged 45-60 years who had recovered from COVID-19. Sequenced: PBMCs or T cells enriched from blood (not recorded which). This chain uses TRBV6-6 with TRBJ1-5; D ambiguous. The CDR3 sequence is CASSYGGTNQPQHF. CDR3 sequence (DNA): TGTGCCAGCAGTTACGGCGGCACCAATCAGCCCCAGCATTTT.